This TCR beta chain was recorded in a study of radiation and T cells in renal cell carcinoma. Sample time point: blood 4 weeks post-SBRT, at nephrectomy. Treatment here: 15 Gy SBRT to primary tumor, nephrectomy 4 weeks later. Nephrectomy followed 15 Gy stereotactic body radiation by 4 weeks. Serial blood draws occurred at baseline and 2 and 4 weeks post-SBRT. Produced via immunoSEQ multiplex PCR; TCRdb's table is partial and in-frame only. The profile covers fewer than 45,000 clones, with about 82% appearing a single time and 27% taken by the ten largest. The germline gives CDR1 SGHTA, CDR2 FQGNSA. The CDR3 consists of 14 residues. Between the trimmed V and J ends, which lost 3 bases and 8 bases, there was a span of 14 bases. This clone has more than one count but fewer than ten. Its cognate antigen is unknown. Study-wide results and caveats: Pretreatment tumor biopsies were lacking, so baseline clonotypes are unknown. Top tumor clonotypes rose in blood 2 weeks post-radiation, then contracted.

The material sequenced was blood, taken from a patient whose treatment included radiotherapy and nephrectomy. The rearrangement joins TRBV7-2 to TRBJ1-3, with D unresolved. The receptor was derived from a woman in her 70s with renal cell carcinoma. CDR3 DNA sequence: TGTGCCAGCAGCTTGGGCTCCGGGTGGGACACCATATATTTT. This sequence encodes CASSLGSGWDTIYF.